A selection of T cell receptor beta chains follows, all from one sample in a study of shared clonotypes between healthy human individuals. The protocol was immunoSEQ multiplex PCR, while the TCRdb copy is restricted to in-frame clones and leaves out a portion. The sample records millions of clones, more than 85% being singletons. The sample was naive CD8+ T cells from PBMCs. The receptors stem from a man between 18 and 29 years old in good health. Some clones in this sample may be carry-over from other donors' samples. Each CDR3 is given with its conserved first and last residue. Fields, in order: CDR3 protein, CDR3 DNA, V gene, D gene, J gene, clone size. A D gene is named only where the DNA matches it firmly. Clone size is shown for a subset of rows, as once, few, many or a class of expanded clone.

CDR3aa: CASTPRRDYNEQFF; CDR3nt: TGTGCCAGCACCCCCAGGCGGGATTACAATGAGCAGTTCTTC; v_gene: TRBV7-9; d_gene: NA; j_gene: TRBJ2-1; abundance: NA
CDR3aa: CASSMLQGRGRGGPNQPQHF; CDR3nt: TGTGCCAGTAGTATGCTACAGGGTCGAGGTCGTGGTGGGCCCAATCAGCCCCAGCATTTT; v_gene: TRBV19; d_gene: NA; j_gene: TRBJ1-5; abundance: NA
CDR3aa: CASSLNKLAVGAGELFF; CDR3nt: TGTGCCAGCAGCTTAAATAAACTAGCGGTCGGCGCCGGGGAGCTGTTTTTT; v_gene: TRBV7-9; d_gene: TRBD2; j_gene: TRBJ2-2; abundance: NA
CDR3aa: CASRPPRNQPQHF; CDR3nt: TGTGCCAGCCGGCCCCCTCGCAATCAGCCCCAGCATTTT; v_gene: TRBV28; d_gene: NA; j_gene: TRBJ1-5; abundance: NA
CDR3aa: CASSPGLADRLYNEQFF; CDR3nt: TGTGCCAGCAGCCCGGGACTAGCGGACAGACTTTACAATGAGCAGTTCTTC; v_gene: TRBV7-9; d_gene: TRBD2; j_gene: TRBJ2-1; abundance: NA
CDR3aa: CASSQSPGLDPYEQYF; CDR3nt: TGCGCCAGCAGCCAATCTCCCGGACTAGATCCCTACGAGCAGTACTTC; v_gene: TRBV4-1; d_gene: TRBD2; j_gene: TRBJ2-7; abundance: NA
CDR3aa: CASGGARLSEKLFF; CDR3nt: TGTGCCAGCGGGGGAGCCCGTTTATCCGAAAAACTGTTTTTT; v_gene: TRBV6-6; d_gene: NA; j_gene: TRBJ1-4; abundance: NA
CDR3aa: CASSGLYGPHYEQYF; CDR3nt: TGTGCCAGCAGTGGTTTGTATGGGCCCCACTACGAGCAGTACTTC; v_gene: TRBV27; d_gene: NA; j_gene: TRBJ2-7; abundance: NA
CDR3aa: CASSYSSGISTDTQYF; CDR3nt: TGTGCCAGCAGTTACTCTAGCGGGATAAGCACAGATACGCAGTATTTT; v_gene: TRBV6-6; d_gene: TRBD2; j_gene: TRBJ2-3; abundance: NA
CDR3aa: CASSLGTGAGNTIYF; CDR3nt: TGTGCCAGCAGCTTAGGCACAGGGGCTGGAAACACCATATATTTT; v_gene: TRBV7-6; d_gene: TRBD1; j_gene: TRBJ1-3; abundance: NA
CDR3aa: CASSVGLGGSPNEQFF; CDR3nt: TGTGCCAGCAGCGTAGGCCTCGGCGGATCTCCCAATGAGCAGTTCTTC; v_gene: TRBV9; d_gene: NA; j_gene: TRBJ2-1; abundance: NA
CDR3aa: CASSLLAGGLDYTF; CDR3nt: TGTGCCAGCAGTTTATTAGCAGGGGGCCTCGACTACACCTTC; v_gene: TRBV27; d_gene: TRBD1; j_gene: TRBJ1-2; abundance: NA
CDR3aa: CASSAASGVYNEQFF; CDR3nt: TGTGCCAGCAGTGCGGCTAGCGGGGTCTACAATGAGCAGTTCTTC; v_gene: TRBV2; d_gene: TRBD2; j_gene: TRBJ2-1; abundance: NA
CDR3aa: CASSYDGPNTEAFF; CDR3nt: TGTGCCAGCAGTTATGACGGACCGAACACTGAAGCTTTCTTT; v_gene: TRBV5-5; d_gene: NA; j_gene: TRBJ1-1; abundance: NA
CDR3aa: CASTLPGGVSYEQYF; CDR3nt: TGTGCCAGCACCCTCCCAGGGGGGGTTTCCTACGAGCAGTACTTC; v_gene: TRBV28; d_gene: NA; j_gene: TRBJ2-7; abundance: once
CDR3aa: CASSFSHGTSDYEQYF; CDR3nt: TGTGCCAGCAGTTTCTCCCACGGGACGTCCGACTACGAGCAGTACTTC; v_gene: TRBV27; d_gene: NA; j_gene: TRBJ2-7; abundance: NA
CDR3aa: CASSLGLSEGYTF; CDR3nt: TGTGCCAGCAGCTTGGGTCTTTCTGAAGGCTACACCTTC; v_gene: TRBV5-4; d_gene: NA; j_gene: TRBJ1-2; abundance: NA
CDR3aa: CASSLFSGVGELFF; CDR3nt: TGTGCCAGCAGTTTATTCTCAGGGGTCGGGGAGCTGTTTTTT; v_gene: TRBV27; d_gene: NA; j_gene: TRBJ2-2; abundance: NA
CDR3aa: CSAGTQTNTGELFF; CDR3nt: TGCAGCGCCGGGACTCAAACGAACACCGGGGAGCTGTTTTTT; v_gene: TRBV29-1; d_gene: NA; j_gene: TRBJ2-2; abundance: NA
CDR3aa: CASSVEGDEQYF; CDR3nt: TGTGCCAGCAGCGTAGAGGGGGACGAGCAGTACTTC; v_gene: TRBV9; d_gene: NA; j_gene: TRBJ2-7; abundance: NA
CDR3aa: CASSQTRRETQYF; CDR3nt: TGTGCCAGCAGCCAGACTCGAAGAGAGACCCAGTACTTC; v_gene: TRBV7-3; d_gene: NA; j_gene: TRBJ2-5; abundance: NA
CDR3aa: CSGMTDYEQYF; CDR3nt: TGCAGCGGGATGACAGACTACGAGCAGTACTTC; v_gene: TRBV29-1; d_gene: NA; j_gene: TRBJ2-7; abundance: NA
CDR3aa: CASSLSGGAAYEQYF; CDR3nt: TGTGCCAGCAGTTTATCGGGCGGGGCCGCCTACGAGCAGTACTTC; v_gene: TRBV27; d_gene: NA; j_gene: TRBJ2-7; abundance: NA
CDR3aa: CASSLRDRGAIFGNQPQHF; CDR3nt: TGTGCCAGCAGTTTACGGGACAGGGGGGCTATTTTTGGCAATCAGCCCCAGCATTTT; v_gene: TRBV28; d_gene: TRBD1; j_gene: TRBJ1-5; abundance: once
CDR3aa: CSVEIGGRGYEQYF; CDR3nt: TGCAGCGTTGAAATCGGGGGGCGCGGGTACGAGCAGTACTTC; v_gene: TRBV29-1; d_gene: NA; j_gene: TRBJ2-7; abundance: NA
CDR3aa: CASSMGTSGRTDTQYF; CDR3nt: TGTGCCAGCAGCATGGGGACTAGCGGGAGGACAGATACGCAGTATTTT; v_gene: TRBV9; d_gene: TRBD2; j_gene: TRBJ2-3; abundance: NA
CDR3aa: CASSSRLRDRGHSYEQYF; CDR3nt: TGTGCCAGCAGCTCCCGCCTCCGAGACAGGGGCCACTCCTACGAGCAGTACTTC; v_gene: TRBV11-2; d_gene: TRBD1; j_gene: TRBJ2-7; abundance: NA
CDR3aa: CASSLFAERPYEQYF; CDR3nt: TGTGCCAGCAGTTTATTCGCGGAAAGGCCCTACGAGCAGTACTTC; v_gene: TRBV27; d_gene: NA; j_gene: TRBJ2-7; abundance: NA
CDR3aa: CASGSWTSGRTKETQYF; CDR3nt: TGTGCTAGTGGTTCATGGACTAGCGGGAGGACTAAAGAGACCCAGTACTTC; v_gene: TRBV12-5; d_gene: TRBD2; j_gene: TRBJ2-5; abundance: NA
CDR3aa: CASSSLRSRDGGNSSYEQYF; CDR3nt: TGCGCCAGCAGCTCACTTCGTTCCCGGGACGGCGGTAATTCCTCCTACGAGCAGTACTTC; v_gene: TRBV23-1; d_gene: NA; j_gene: TRBJ2-7; abundance: NA
CDR3aa: CATGSGTGSYEQYF; CDR3nt: TGTGCCACCGGATCCGGGACAGGGTCCTACGAGCAGTACTTC; v_gene: TRBV15; d_gene: TRBD1; j_gene: TRBJ2-7; abundance: NA
CDR3aa: CASSLGLAGGLLYNEQFF; CDR3nt: TGCGCCAGCAGCCTAGGACTAGCGGGAGGGCTACTCTACAATGAGCAGTTCTTC; v_gene: TRBV4-3; d_gene: TRBD2; j_gene: TRBJ2-1; abundance: NA
CDR3aa: CASSGYLSGRAGEQFF; CDR3nt: TGTGCCAGCAGCGGCTATCTTAGCGGGAGGGCCGGAGAGCAGTTCTTC; v_gene: TRBV5-5; d_gene: TRBD2; j_gene: TRBJ2-1; abundance: NA
CDR3aa: CASSQIRGDYGYTF; CDR3nt: TGCGCCAGCAGCCAAATTCGGGGGGACTATGGCTACACCTTC; v_gene: TRBV4-1; d_gene: NA; j_gene: TRBJ1-2; abundance: NA
CDR3aa: CASSLGPGGNQPQHF; CDR3nt: TGTGCCAGCAGCTTAGGGCCAGGTGGCAATCAGCCCCAGCATTTT; v_gene: TRBV11-2; d_gene: NA; j_gene: TRBJ1-5; abundance: few
CDR3aa: CASRDRGLNEQYF; CDR3nt: TGTGCCAGCCGGGACAGGGGGCTTAACGAGCAGTACTTC; v_gene: TRBV27; d_gene: TRBD1; j_gene: TRBJ2-7; abundance: NA
CDR3aa: CASRQTQASLADTQYF; CDR3nt: TGTGCCAGCAGGCAGACACAGGCTTCCCTGGCAGATACGCAGTATTTT; v_gene: TRBV4-2; d_gene: NA; j_gene: TRBJ2-3; abundance: NA
CDR3aa: CASSLRSLEQYF; CDR3nt: TGTGCCAGCAGCCTAAGGAGTCTTGAGCAGTACTTC; v_gene: TRBV7-9; d_gene: NA; j_gene: TRBJ2-7; abundance: NA
CDR3aa: CASSLTGFSYEQYF; CDR3nt: TGTGCCAGCAGTTTGACAGGGTTTTCCTACGAGCAGTACTTC; v_gene: TRBV25-1; d_gene: TRBD1; j_gene: TRBJ2-7; abundance: NA
CDR3aa: CASSLLTSGIRYEQYF; CDR3nt: TGTGCCAGCAGTTTATTAACTAGCGGGATTCGTTACGAGCAGTACTTC; v_gene: TRBV27; d_gene: TRBD2; j_gene: TRBJ2-7; abundance: NA
CDR3aa: CATSRVRGGNQPQHF; CDR3nt: TGTGCCACCAGCAGAGTTAGGGGTGGAAATCAGCCCCAGCATTTT; v_gene: TRBV15; d_gene: NA; j_gene: TRBJ1-5; abundance: NA